This TCR beta chain emerged from a study of blood T cells in healthy people across ages. Sample-barcoded 5' priming and a J-beta primer mix drove a second PCR of roughly 7 to 11 cycles. MiXCR was run by TCRdb on the 5' RACE reads, yielding one entry per CDR3 protein. The sample consists of about 680,000 distinct CDR3 sequences, roughly 50% of them appearing once. The table lists this clonotype with a few counts. The CDR3 totals 16 residues. Looked up from germline, CDR1 is GTSNPN and CDR2 is SVGIG (reference sequence). Trimming took 0 bases from V and 5 from J; bases not matched to a gene: 11. This chain joins TRBV30 and TRBJ2-7; 9 bases align to TRBD1. The receptor was derived from a woman between 55 and 75 years old in good health. Sequenced material: blood. For the CDR3, the DNA is TGTGCCTGGAGTGTAAAGTGGGGGACAGGGTTCCACGAGCAGTACTTC. This sequence encodes CAWSVKWGTGFHEQYF.